This T cell receptor (beta chain) was retrieved from a study of blood T cell repertoires in COVID-19. Here immunoSEQ multiplex PCR was the method, and the copy in TCRdb shows in-frame clones only, minus some. The data show approximately 100,000 clones, about 80% seen once. The CDR3 is 14 residues long. After removal of 3 bases from V and 2 bases from J, the junction contained 2 bases not matched to a gene. Germline loops: CDR1 KGHSH, CDR2 LQKENI. Sequencing input: peripheral blood. This TCR was recovered from a man between 65 and 79 years old with acute or convalescent COVID-19. The genes are TRBV18 and TRBJ2-7; 9 positions match TRBD1. CDR3 amino acids: CASSPRTGAYEQYF. CDR3 bases: TGTGCCAGCTCACCGCGGACAGGGGCCTACGAGCAGTACTTC.